A selection of T cell receptor beta chains follows, all from one sample in a study of T cell responses to AZD1222 COVID-19 vaccine. Profiling relied on immunoSEQ multiplex PCR, and the TCRdb table lists in-frame clones only, not all of them. The table includes some 130,000 clones, about 87% detected once. This sample comprised peripheral blood, obtained on day 0 of AZD1222 vaccination. The receptors were sampled from an adult in good health. The CDR3 runs from the conserved cysteine through the conserved F or W. Fields, in order: V gene, D gene, CDR3 length, clone size, J gene, CDR3 DNA, CDR3 protein. A D gene is named only where the DNA matches it firmly. For some rows the clone size is stated as once, few or many, or as a class when expanded; others skip it.

TRBV28	NA	15	NA	TRBJ1-3	TGTGCCAGCAGTTTACAGGCAACCTCTGGAAACACCATATATTTT	CASSLQATSGNTIYF
TRBV27	NA	14	NA	TRBJ2-5	TGTGCCAGCAATCGACAGGGGAGGGAAGAGACCCAGTACTTC	CASNRQGREETQYF
TRBV30	NA	12	NA	TRBJ2-3	TGTGCCTGGAGTGTACTGGACGGGGGGCAGTATTTT	CAWSVLDGGQYF
TRBV24-1	TRBD1	13	NA	TRBJ1-1	TGTGCCACCAGTGATTCACAGGGGGATGAAGCTTTCTTT	CATSDSQGDEAFF
TRBV29-1	NA	12	NA	TRBJ1-3	TGCAGCGTTGAGGGCAGACGAAACACCATATATTTT	CSVEGRRNTIYF
TRBV6-4	NA	13	NA	TRBJ1-2	TGTGCCAGCTCTGTGAGATGGAACTATGGCTACACCTTC	CASSVRWNYGYTF
TRBV7-2	TRBD2	19	NA	TRBJ2-3	TGTGCCAGCAGCTTAGATCCCCTAGCGGGGGGGAAGGGCACAGATACGCAGTATTTT	CASSLDPLAGGKGTDTQYF
TRBV2	NA	12	NA	TRBJ1-1	TGTGCCAGCACGGTTTCGGAAGGTAAAGCTTTCTTT	CASTVSEGKAFF
TRBV6-5	TRBD2	15	NA	TRBJ2-3	TGTGCCAGCAGTCGTCTAGCGGGAGAGGCAGATACGCAGTATTTT	CASSRLAGEADTQYF
TRBV4-2	NA	15	NA	TRBJ1-1	TGTGCCAGCAGCCAAGATGTTTCCGGGGGGACTGAAGCTTTCTTT	CASSQDVSGGTEAFF
TRBV29-1	TRBD1	17	NA	TRBJ2-3	TGCAGCGTTGATGGAATAAGACAGGGATACAGCACAGATACGCAGTATTTT	CSVDGIRQGYSTDTQYF
TRBV5-1	NA	13	many	TRBJ2-1	TGCGCCACCCAGGAGTGGGGGATCAATGAGCAGTTCTTC	CATQEWGINEQFF
TRBV6-6	NA	13	NA	TRBJ1-4	TGTGCCAGCACCACAGGTTTGAATGAAAAACTGTTTTTT	CASTTGLNEKLFF
TRBV4-2	NA	15	NA	TRBJ1-6	TGTGCCAGCAGCCAAGATGAAGGGGATAATTCACCCCTCCACTTT	CASSQDEGDNSPLHF
TRBV7-3	NA	15	NA	TRBJ2-7	TGTGCCAGCAGCTTACTAGGCAGATCCACCTACGAGCAGTACTTC	CASSLLGRSTYEQYF
TRBV30	NA	16	NA	TRBJ2-1	TGTGCCTGGAGTGGACTCATAGGGAGCTCCTACAATGAGCAGTTCTTC	CAWSGLIGSSYNEQFF
TRBV5-6	TRBD2	17	NA	TRBJ2-7	TGTGCCAGCAGCTTGAGGGGACTAGCGGGAAGGTACTACGAGCAGTACTTC	CASSLRGLAGRYYEQYF
TRBV18	NA	13	NA	TRBJ1-4	TGTGCCAGCTCACCTAACGTCAATGAAAAACTGTTTTTT	CASSPNVNEKLFF
TRBV5-1	TRBD2	15	NA	TRBJ2-7	TGCGCCAGCCGAAACGGACTAGCGGCTTCCTACGAGCAGTACTTC	CASRNGLAASYEQYF
TRBV27	NA	11	NA	TRBJ2-1	TGTGCCAGCAGTCTCTGGGATGAGCAGTTCTTC	CASSLWDEQFF
TRBV14	TRBD1	16	NA	TRBJ1-2	TGTGCCAGCAGCCAAGAGATGGGACAGGGTTCCTATGGCTACACCTTC	CASSQEMGQGSYGYTF
TRBV5-1	NA	15	once	TRBJ2-7	TGCGCCAGCAGCCCTTTTTCAGGAGGGTCTGGCGAGCAGTACTTC	CASSPFSGGSGEQYF
TRBV5-1	NA	13	NA	TRBJ1-1	TGCGCCAGCAGCTCCCAGTTGAACACTGAAGCTTTCTTT	CASSSQLNTEAFF